This TCR beta chain stems from a study of shared clonotypes between healthy human individuals. Methods used by the authors: Junction-only immunoSEQ sequences carried no quality scores, so filtering differed. Sequenced by immunoSEQ multiplex PCR; TCRdb stores in-frame clones only, minus some. The V and J calls and clone size were taken over from that table, and D and trimming were inferred from the DNA. Of approximately 600,000 clones listed, roughly 95% are singletons. Trimming at V came to 0 bases and at J to 3 bases, leaving 11 bases not matched to a gene. Germline V CDR1 and CDR2: LGHNA, YNFKEQ. This CDR3 comprises 17 residues. Only CD45RO-negative cells positively selected for CCR7 counted as naive CD8 cells, so terminally differentiated effector memory CD45RA+ cells were excluded.

The chain carries TRBV4-2 and TRBJ2-7; 7 positions match TRBD2. Sequenced material: naive CD8+ T cells sorted from blood. The origin of this receptor is a woman aged 25 to 39 in good health. CDR3 bases: TGTGCCAGCAGCCAAGAGGAATCTAGCGGAGGACTCTACGAGCAGTACTTC. Protein sequence: CASSQEESSGGLYEQYF.